This T cell receptor (beta chain) derives from a study of blood T cell repertoires in COVID-19. Germline V gene lookup returns CDR1 LNHDA and CDR2 SQIVND (reference sequence). This CDR3 spans 16 amino acids. V was pared by 7 bases and J by 5 bases, with 23 bases between. The method was immunoSEQ multiplex PCR; TCRdb's version includes in-frame clones alone and lacks a portion of them. Of about 72,000 clones in the sample, roughly 80% are singletons; the top ten hold 15% to 20%. The specimen was peripheral blood. This chain connects TRBV19 to TRBJ1-2; D gene uncertain. The clonotype comes from a woman older than 75 with acute or convalescent COVID-19. Here the CDR3 DNA reads TGTGCCAGTACAGCTCGGGAGGGCAGGTCGGAGTATGGCTACACCTTC. Its translation: CASTAREGRSEYGYTF. Drawing the rest from reference TRBV19 and TRBJ1-2, the complete variable domain is DGGITQSPKYLFRKEGQNVTLSCEQNLNHDAMYWYRQDPGQGLRLIYYSQIVNDFQKGDIAEGYSVSREKKESFPLTVTSAQKNPTAFYLCASTAREGRSEYGYTFGSGTRLTVV.